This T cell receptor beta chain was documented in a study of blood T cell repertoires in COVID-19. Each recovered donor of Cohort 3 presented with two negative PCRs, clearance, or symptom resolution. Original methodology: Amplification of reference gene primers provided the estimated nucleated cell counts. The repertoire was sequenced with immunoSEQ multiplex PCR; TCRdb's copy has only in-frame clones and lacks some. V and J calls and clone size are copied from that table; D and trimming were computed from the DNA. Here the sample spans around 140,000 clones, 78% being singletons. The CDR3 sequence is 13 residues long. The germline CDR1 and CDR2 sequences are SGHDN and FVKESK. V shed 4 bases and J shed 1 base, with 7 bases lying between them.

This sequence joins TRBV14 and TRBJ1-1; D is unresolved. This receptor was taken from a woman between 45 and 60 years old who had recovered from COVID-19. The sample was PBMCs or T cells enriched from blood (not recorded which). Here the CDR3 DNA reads TGTGCCAGCAGCCGTCCGGGGAACACTGAAGCTTTCTTT. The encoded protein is CASSRPGNTEAFF.